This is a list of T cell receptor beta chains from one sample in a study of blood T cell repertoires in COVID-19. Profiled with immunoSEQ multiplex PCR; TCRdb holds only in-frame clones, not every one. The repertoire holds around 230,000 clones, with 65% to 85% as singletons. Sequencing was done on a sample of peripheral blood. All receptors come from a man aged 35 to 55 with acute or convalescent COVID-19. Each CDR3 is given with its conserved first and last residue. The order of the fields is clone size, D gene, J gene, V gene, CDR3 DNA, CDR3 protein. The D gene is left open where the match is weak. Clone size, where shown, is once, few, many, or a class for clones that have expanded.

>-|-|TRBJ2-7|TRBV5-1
TGCGCCAGCAGCCTAGATTACAACCAGTACTTC
CASSLDYNQYF
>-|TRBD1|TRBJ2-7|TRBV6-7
TGTGCCAGCAGTTACTCGACCGGGACAGGGGGTCCCCTCCCCACCTACGAGCAGTACTTC
CASSYSTGTGGPLPTYEQYF
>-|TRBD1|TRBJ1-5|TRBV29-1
TGCAGCGTTGTCACAGGGGCCCATCAGCCCCAGCATTTT
CSVVTGAHQPQHF
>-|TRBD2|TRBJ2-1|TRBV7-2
TGTGCCAGCAGCTCCACCCGGGCCCCCGGGAGGGGCTCGCGTGAGCAGTTCTTC
CASSSTRAPGRGSREQFF
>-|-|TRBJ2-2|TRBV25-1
TGTGCCAGCAGTGTCCTTTGGGCGGGTCAGGCCGGGGAGCTGTTTTTT
CASSVLWAGQAGELFF
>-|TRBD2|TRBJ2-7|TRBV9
TGTGCCAGCAGCGTACAGGGCCGGGGGGACGAGCAGTACTTC
CASSVQGRGDEQYF
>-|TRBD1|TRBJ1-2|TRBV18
TGTGCCAGCTCACCGGACAGGGGGCAAGCGGACACCTTC
CASSPDRGQADTF
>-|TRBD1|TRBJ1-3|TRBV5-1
TGCGCCAGCAGTCTGACAGGGGCTGGAAACACCATATATTTT
CASSLTGAGNTIYF
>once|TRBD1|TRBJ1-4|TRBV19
TGTGCCAGTAGCCTCACCGCAGGGGGAGCTAATGAAAAACTGTTTTTT
CASSLTAGGANEKLFF
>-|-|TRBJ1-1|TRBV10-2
TGCGCCAGCAGTGAGTCGACCGGGGGGCGAAGTGTTAGGTCGTACACTGAAGCTTTCTTT
CASSESTGGRSVRSYTEAFF
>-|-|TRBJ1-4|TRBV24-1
TGTGCCACCAGTGAGGGCGCGGGGGAAAAACTGTTTTTT
CATSEGAGEKLFF
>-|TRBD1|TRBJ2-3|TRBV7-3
TGTGCCAGCAGCTCCGGGACAGGGCCAGATACGCAGTATTTT
CASSSGTGPDTQYF
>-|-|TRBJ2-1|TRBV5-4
TGTGCCAGCAGCTTGGGGCTCCACAATGAGCAGTTCTTC
CASSLGLHNEQFF
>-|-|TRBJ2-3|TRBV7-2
TGTGCCAGCAGCTTAAGCTTCGGGTTAGGAGATACGCAGTATTTT
CASSLSFGLGDTQYF
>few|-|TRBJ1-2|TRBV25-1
TGTGCCAGCAGTGCCCCGGGGGATTCTAACTATGGCTACACCTTC
CASSAPGDSNYGYTF
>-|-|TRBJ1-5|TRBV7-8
TGTGCCAGCAGCTTAGTTGGCAGGGAAGAGTATCAGCCCCAGCATTTT
CASSLVGREEYQPQHF
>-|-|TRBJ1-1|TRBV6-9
TGTGCCAGCAGTTGTCCGGGGACTGAAGCTTTCTTT
CASSCPGTEAFF
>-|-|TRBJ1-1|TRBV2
TGTGCCAGCAGTCCCGGAGGGAACACTGAAGCTTTCTTT
CASSPGGNTEAFF
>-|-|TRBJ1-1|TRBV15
TGTGCCACCAGCAGGAGGAACACTGAAGCTTTCTTT
CATSRRNTEAFF
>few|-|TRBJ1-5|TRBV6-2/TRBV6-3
TGTGCCAGCAGTTACCTATTAGGATCAGGGATTGACAATCAGCCCCAGCATTTT
CASSYLLGSGIDNQPQHF
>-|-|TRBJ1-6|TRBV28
TGTGCCAGCAGTTTACCGAGAGATAATTCACCCCTCCACTTT
CASSLPRDNSPLHF
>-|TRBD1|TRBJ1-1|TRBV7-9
TGTGCCAGCAGCCAGGGACAGGGATCTCCTGAAGCTTTCTTT
CASSQGQGSPEAFF
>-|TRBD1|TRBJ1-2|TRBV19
TGTGCCAGTAGGGGACAGGGGCTTTTCTATGGCTACACCTTC
CASRGQGLFYGYTF
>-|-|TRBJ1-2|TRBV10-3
TGTGCCATGACAGGAGGTGGCTACACCTTC
CAMTGGGYTF
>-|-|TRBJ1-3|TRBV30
TGTGCCTGGGGGGCCAGTTCTGGAAACACCATATATTTT
CAWGASSGNTIYF
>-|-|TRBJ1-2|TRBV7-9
TGTGCCAGCAGCTTGTTGGGACACCAATCGGAGTATGGCTACACCTTC
CASSLLGHQSEYGYTF
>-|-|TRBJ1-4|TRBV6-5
TGTGCCAGCAATCCGGACAGCGAAAAACTGTTTTTT
CASNPDSEKLFF
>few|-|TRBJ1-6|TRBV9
TGTGCCAGCAGCGCGGATCTCGGACTAGGTTCACCCCTCCACTTT
CASSADLGLGSPLHF
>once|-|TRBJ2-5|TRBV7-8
TGTGCCACCTCCTTTAGGAGGGAGACCCAGTACTTC
CATSFRRETQYF
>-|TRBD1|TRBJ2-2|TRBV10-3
TGTGCCATCAGGGACACAGGGGGCGTAAACACCGGGGAGCTGTTTTTT
CAIRDTGGVNTGELFF
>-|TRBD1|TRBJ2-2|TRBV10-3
TGTGCCATCAGTGCCTTAGACAGGGGATCAGACACCGGGGAGCTGTTTTTT
CAISALDRGSDTGELFF
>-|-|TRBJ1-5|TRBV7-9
TGTGCCAGCAGCTTAGCGGGGGGGGGTCAGCCCCAGCATTTT
CASSLAGGGQPQHF
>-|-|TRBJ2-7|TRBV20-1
TGCAGTGCTAGAGTGAGGAACGAGCAGTACTTC
CSARVRNEQYF
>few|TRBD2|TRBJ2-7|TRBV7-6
TGTGCCAGCAGCTTAGAGGCTGGGACTAGGGTTGACGAGCAGTACTTC
CASSLEAGTRVDEQYF
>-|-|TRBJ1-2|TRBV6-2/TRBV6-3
TGTGCCAGCAGTCCGACAGCTACCTATGGCTACACCTTC
CASSPTATYGYTF
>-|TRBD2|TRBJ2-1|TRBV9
TGTGCCAGCAGCGTAGTACCGGGAGGGACTTCCTACAATGAGCAGTTCTTC
CASSVVPGGTSYNEQFF
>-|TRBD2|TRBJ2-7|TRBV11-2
TGTGCCAGCAGCCCGGGGGGGGACGGACTATACGAGCAGTACTTC
CASSPGGDGLYEQYF
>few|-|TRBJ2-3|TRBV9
TGTGCCAGCAGCGCCTTGACTATCGGCACAGATACGCAGTATTTT
CASSALTIGTDTQYF
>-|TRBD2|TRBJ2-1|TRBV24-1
TGTGCCACCAGTGATGTGACTAGCGGGAAAGGGGACAATGAGCAGTTCTTC
CATSDVTSGKGDNEQFF
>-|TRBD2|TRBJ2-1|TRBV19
TGTGCCAGTAGTATGGTTTTTAGCGGGAGGTTTGAGCAGTTCTTC
CASSMVFSGRFEQFF
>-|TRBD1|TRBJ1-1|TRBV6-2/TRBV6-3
TGTGCCAGCAGTTACTCGACAAGGGGACAGGGTACTGAAGCTTTCTTT
CASSYSTRGQGTEAFF
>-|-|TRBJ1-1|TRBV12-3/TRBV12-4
TGTGCCAGCAGTCCTGGACTAAACACTGAAGCTTTCTTT
CASSPGLNTEAFF
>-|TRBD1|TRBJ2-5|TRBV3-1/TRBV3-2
TGTGCCAGCAGCTACCAAGGGGGCTGGGAGACCCAGTACTTC
CASSYQGGWETQYF
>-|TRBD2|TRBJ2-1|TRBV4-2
TGTGCCAGCAGCCAAGACGGACTAGCGGGAGGGCCTAGATATGAGCAGTTCTTC
CASSQDGLAGGPRYEQFF
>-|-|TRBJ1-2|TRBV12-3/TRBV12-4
TGTGCCAGCAGTTTAAGGAGAGGTCACTACACCTTC
CASSLRRGHYTF
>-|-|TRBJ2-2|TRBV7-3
TGTGCCAGCAGCCTTCCCGCCGGGGAGCTGTTTTTT
CASSLPAGELFF
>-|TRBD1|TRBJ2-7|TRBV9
TGTGCCAGCAGCCCCGGCCCCGGGACAGGGAGTTACGAGCAGTACTTC
CASSPGPGTGSYEQYF
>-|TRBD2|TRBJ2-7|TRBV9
TGTGCCAGCAGCGTCGGATTGGGGGCGGGAGGGCCCGGCGAGCAGTACTTC
CASSVGLGAGGPGEQYF
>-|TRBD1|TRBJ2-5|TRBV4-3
TGCGCCAGCAGCCGCACCGGGACAGAGCAAGAGACCCAGTACTTC
CASSRTGTEQETQYF
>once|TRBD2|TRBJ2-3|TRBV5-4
TGTGCCAGCAGCTTGCCAACTAGCGGAACTAGCACAGATACGCAGTATTTT
CASSLPTSGTSTDTQYF
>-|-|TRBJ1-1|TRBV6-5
TGTGCCAGCAGCCGGACAGTACCGAACACTGAAGCTTTCTTT
CASSRTVPNTEAFF
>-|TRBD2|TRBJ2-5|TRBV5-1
TGCGCCAGCAGCTTGGTACCTAGCGGCGAGACCCAGTACTTC
CASSLVPSGETQYF
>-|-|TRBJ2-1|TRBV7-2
TGTGCCAGCAGCTTAGGAGGGAGAGATAATGAGCAGTTCTTC
CASSLGGRDNEQFF
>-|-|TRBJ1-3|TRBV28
TGTGCCAGCAGTTTCCAGGGTAAAGCTGGAAACACCATATATTTT
CASSFQGKAGNTIYF
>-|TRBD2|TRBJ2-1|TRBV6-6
TGTGCCAGCAGTTACCAGCGGGAGGTATACAATGAGCAGTTCTTC
CASSYQREVYNEQFF
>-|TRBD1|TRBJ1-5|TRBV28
TGTGCCAGCAGCTGGACAGGGCGGGGGAATCAGCCCCAGCATTTT
CASSWTGRGNQPQHF
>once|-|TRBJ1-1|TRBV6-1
TGTGCCAGCAGCCTACTAAAGGCTGAAGCTTTCTTT
CASSLLKAEAFF
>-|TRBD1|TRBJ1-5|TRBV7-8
TGTGCCAGCAGCTTATTAGGCTTACAGGGGGGTCAGCCCCAGCATTTT
CASSLLGLQGGQPQHF
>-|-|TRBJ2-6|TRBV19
TGTGCCAGTACCCCCAGATTATACTCTGGGGCCAACGTCCTGACTTTC
CASTPRLYSGANVLTF